A single sample is the source of the 30 T cell receptor beta chains below, sequenced in a study of shared clonotypes between healthy human individuals. TCRdb's table, derived via immunoSEQ multiplex PCR, lists solely in-frame clones and lacks some. The sample carries more than 450,000 clones, 60% to 85% recorded once. The sequenced sample was PBMCs. All receptors come from a woman aged 40 to 49 in good health. Some clones in this sample may be carry-over from other donors' samples.

The chain employs TRBV7-2 and TRBJ1-1; a possible D gene is TRBD1 (6 bases). This CDR3 comprises 14 residues. V lost 2 bases to trimming and J lost 3 bases, with 10 bases between them. Germline V gene lookup returns CDR1 SGHTA and CDR2 FQGNSA. CDR3 sequence reads: CASSLWGPDTEAFF. In DNA, the CDR3 is TGTGCCAGCAGCTTATGGGGGCCGGACACTGAAGCTTTCTTT.

The V call is TRBV18, the J call TRBJ1-5; a weak D match, TRBD1 (5 bases). V lost 3 bases and J 3 bases, leaving 12 bases between the germline ends. CDR1 KGHSH and CDR2 LQKENI come from the germline V gene. The CDR3 is made up of 15 amino acids. The CDR3 here is CASSPYGANNQPQHF. The CDR3 DNA sequence: TGTGCCAGCTCACCTTACGGGGCAAACAATCAGCCCCAGCATTTT.

The chain combines TRBV6-4 with TRBJ2-3, with D tentatively TRBD1 (5 bases). Trimming took 10 bases from V and 0 from J, leaving 29 bases between them. The germline gives CDR1 MRHNA, CDR2 SNTAGT. The CDR3 consists of 19 residues. CDR3 region: CATYPERGLHRYSTDTQYF. The CDR3 coding sequence is TGTGCCACCTATCCGGAAAGGGGTCTCCACCGTTATAGCACAGATACGCAGTATTTT.

The V and J genes are TRBV30 and TRBJ2-1, with TRBD2 identical over 9 bases. The CDR3 contains 13 residues. The V segment lost 0 bases and the J segment 15 bases; nucleotides outside the gene matches: 9. Germline-derived CDR1 and CDR2 are GTSNPN and SVGIG (reference sequence). CDR3 DNA sequence: TGTGCCTGGAGTGTCAGAATCGCGGGAGGGGCGTTCTTC. Amino acid sequence: CAWSVRIAGGAFF.

The gene calls are TRBV7-9 and TRBJ2-7, with a weak D call TRBD1 (5 bases). V was cut by 3 bases and J by 4 bases, with 13 bases left in between. This CDR3 comprises 14 residues. The germline V gene has CDR1 SEHNR and CDR2 FQNEAQ (reference sequence). For the CDR3, the DNA is TGTGCCAGCAGCTTTACCAGGGCCCCGTACGAGCAGTACTTC. Encoded protein: CASSFTRAPYEQYF.

The rearrangement joins TRBV29-1 to TRBJ2-6, with TRBD2 matching over 7 bases. CDR3 size: 14 residues. The J segment lost 0 bases and the V segment lost 7 bases, leaving 3 bases of the junction unmatched. Germline CDR1 reads SQVTM; CDR2 reads ANQGSEA. The CDR3, as DNA: TGCAGCGGGGGGGAGGGCTCTGGGGCCAACGTCCTGACTTTC. Translated, it gives CSGGEGSGANVLTF. Using reference TRBV29-1 and TRBJ2-6 for the parts outside the CDR3, the full variable domain is SAVISQKPSRDICQRGTSLTIQCQVDSQVTMMFWYRQQPGQSLTLIATANQGSEATYESGFVIDKFPISRPNLTFSTLTVSNMSPEDSSIYLCSGGEGSGANVLTFGAGSRLTVL.

This clone was observed once. The rearrangement links TRBV5-1 to TRBJ2-7; TRBD1 matches 10 bases. Germline V gives CDR1 SGHRS, CDR2 YFSETQ. There are 14 residues in the CDR3. V trimming: 6 bases; J trimming: 0 bases; junction bases outside the gene matches: 3. CDR3 residues: CASTGQGDSYEQYF. The CDR3 region has the DNA TGCGCCAGCACCGGACAGGGGGACTCCTACGAGCAGTACTTC.

This clone has only a few counts. The chain has TRBV5-1 and TRBJ2-5; D unclear. The CDR3 runs to 14 residues. The germline CDR1 and CDR2 sequences are SGHRS and YFSETQ. Between the trimmed V and J ends, which lost 5 bases and 4 bases, there was a span of 15 bases. The CDR3 bases are TGCGCCAGCAGGCTTAGTTGGGTAGGAGAGACCCAGTACTTC. This translates into CASRLSWVGETQYF.

This rearrangement joins TRBV4-2 to TRBJ2-1; the D is unclear. CDR3 length: 16 amino acids. The germline CDR1 and CDR2 sequences are LGHNA and YNFKEQ. V gave up 0 bases and J gave up 0 bases, with 9 bases separating them. CDR3 coding DNA: TGTGCCAGCAGCCAAGATCCGGCCGACTCCTACAATGAGCAGTTCTTC. Protein product: CASSQDPADSYNEQFF.

The V gene is TRBV29-1, the J gene TRBJ1-2, with D possibly being TRBD1 (6 bases). The CDR3 runs 13 residues. Germline V gene lookup returns CDR1 SQVTM and CDR2 ANQGSEA. Trimming shortened V by 3 bases and J by 7 bases, and 15 bases separated the two germline ends. CDR3 residues: CSVERGARGGYTF. CDR3 sequence (DNA): TGCAGCGTTGAGAGGGGGGCGAGGGGTGGCTACACCTTC.

Within the sample, this clone is medium-sized. This chain connects TRBV4-2 to TRBJ2-3; 8 nucleotides match TRBD2. Germline CDR1 is LGHNA and CDR2 is YNFKEQ. Trimming removed 6 bases from V and 2 bases from J; junction bases left unmatched: 13. The CDR3 runs to 17 residues. The CDR3 is CASSRALSGINTDTQYF. The CDR3, as DNA: TGTGCCAGCAGTCGAGCCCTTAGCGGGATAAACACAGATACGCAGTATTTT.

This chain links TRBV9 with TRBJ2-7, with a possible D match to TRBD2 (6 bases). Germline V gene lookup returns CDR1 SGDLS and CDR2 YYNGEE. This CDR3 is 16 amino acids long. The germline V and J ends were trimmed by 0 bases and 3 bases, with 16 bases remaining between them. DNA of the CDR3: TGTGCCAGCAGCGTAGCTCGACGGGAGTGGGGCTACGAGCAGTACTTC. It codes for CASSVARREWGYEQYF.

The chain couples TRBV5-6 to TRBJ2-1; 11 nucleotides align to TRBD2. Trimming at V came to 1 base and at J to 4 bases, leaving 10 bases not matched to a gene. Germline CDR1 is SGHDT and CDR2 is YYEEEE. This CDR3 has 18 residues. DNA of the CDR3: TGTGCCAGCAGCTTGAGTAGCGGGAGGGCCCTCAGATACAATGAGCAGTTCTTC. It specifies CASSLSSGRALRYNEQFF.

This chain uses TRBV7-9 with TRBJ1-2; D is unclear. The CDR3 is 12 amino acids. Trimming left V 10 bases short and J 1 base short, with 10 bases between. The germline V gene has CDR1 SEHNR and CDR2 FQNEAQ (reference sequence). The CDR3: CAIGRGNYGYTF. CDR3 sequence (DNA): TGTGCCATCGGGCGGGGTAACTATGGCTACACCTTC.

The chain links TRBV29-1 to TRBJ2-5; TRBD2 matches at 15 bases. CDR3 length: 15 residues. Germline values: CDR1 SQVTM, CDR2 ANQGSEA. With V trimmed by 4 bases and J by 5 bases, 5 bases remained unmatched. This chain's CDR3 is CSVAGTSGRSETQYF. In nucleotides, the CDR3 is TGCAGCGTTGCTGGGACTAGCGGGAGGAGTGAGACCCAGTACTTC.

V and J are TRBV28 and TRBJ2-3; D is uncertain. The CDR3 spans 13 residues. V was trimmed by 6 bases and J by 0 bases, leaving 7 bases between them. CDR1 and CDR2 from the germline V gene are MDHEN and SYDVKM. The CDR3 loop is CASSDPSTDTQYF. The CDR3 nucleotides are TGTGCCAGCAGCGACCCCAGCACAGATACGCAGTATTTT.

The genes are TRBV7-8 and TRBJ1-1; the D is unclear. V gave up 5 bases and J gave up 8 bases, with 12 bases separating them. The V gene's germline CDR1 is SGHVS and CDR2 FQNEAQ. CDR3 length: 12 amino acids. CDR3 nucleotide sequence: TGTGCCAGCAGCCCGTACACGGAAGAAGCTTTCTTT. This gives the protein CASSPYTEEAFF.

This clone turned up a few times. CDR3 in DNA: TGCAGCGTTGATAGGGCTGGGGCAGGTCATAGAGAGCAGTTCTTC. Its translation is CSVDRAGAGHREQFF. The chain combines TRBV29-1 with TRBJ2-1; D may be TRBD1 (5 bases). Trimming stripped 3 bases from V and 10 bases from J, with 22 bases between. The CDR3 contains 15 residues. CDR1 is SQVTM, CDR2 ANQGSEA, per germline.

This clone was picked up a small number of times. The chain carries TRBV7-2 and TRBJ2-3; 13 nucleotides align to TRBD2. The germline V gene has CDR1 SGHTA and CDR2 FQGNSA. V dropped 5 bases and J dropped 7; count of bases not matched to a gene: 6. The CDR3 extends over 15 amino acids. The CDR3 reads CASSITSGRVYTQYF. The CDR3 coding sequence is TGTGCCAGCAGCATTACTAGCGGGAGGGTTTATACGCAGTATTTT.

This clone was detected a few times. The V and J genes are TRBV28 and TRBJ1-2; 11 bases match TRBD1. The J segment lost 3 bases and the V segment lost 5 bases, leaving 5 bases of the junction unmatched. The CDR3 runs 15 residues. Germline V gene data show CDR1 as MDHEN and CDR2 as SYDVKM. The CDR3 DNA sequence: TGTGCCAGCAGTCGGACAGGGGGCGCCTACTATGGCTACACCTTC. It encodes CASSRTGGAYYGYTF.

The chain links TRBV28 to TRBJ2-7, with 9 bases lining up with TRBD1. The trim removed 6 bases at V and 1 base at J, leaving 10 bases unmatched. This CDR3 has 16 residues. The germline V gene encodes CDR1 MDHEN and CDR2 SYDVKM. For the CDR3, the DNA is TGTGCCAGCAGCTACGCTCTCGGGACAGGGTCCTACGAGCAGTACTTC. Amino acid sequence: CASSYALGTGSYEQYF.

The gene calls are TRBV28 and TRBJ2-7; no clear D. The CDR3 extends over 12 amino acids. The germline V gene encodes CDR1 MDHEN and CDR2 SYDVKM. V lost 4 bases to trimming and J lost 0 bases, with 4 bases between them. CDR3 protein: CASSSHSYEQYF. The CDR3 DNA follows: TGTGCCAGCAGTTCTCACTCCTACGAGCAGTACTTC.

The chain recombines TRBV18 with TRBJ1-6, with D unresolved. Germline-derived CDR1 and CDR2 are KGHSH and LQKENI. Trimming left V 4 bases short and J 8 bases short, with 6 bases between. This CDR3 contains 12 residues. The CDR3 reads CASSRTDSPLHF. CDR3 nucleotides: TGTGCCAGCTCACGGACGGATTCACCCCTCCACTTT.

The chain uses TRBV4-1 and TRBJ2-1, with 11 bases that match TRBD2. Germline V gene data show CDR1 as MGHRA and CDR2 as YSYEKL. The CDR3 length is 15 residues. The V and J ends lost 3 bases and 9 bases, in that order; junction bases with no gene match: 7. CDR3: CASSQVLLAGVEQFF. The CDR3 DNA reads as TGCGCCAGCAGCCAGGTTTTACTAGCGGGAGTTGAGCAGTTCTTC.

The rearrangement links TRBV28 to TRBJ2-7; D tentatively reads TRBD1 or TRBD2 (5 bases each). Between the trimmed V and J ends, which lost 3 bases and 4 bases, there was a span of 13 bases. The CDR3 extends over 14 amino acids. In germline, CDR1 is MDHEN, CDR2 SYDVKM. The CDR3 nucleotides read TGTGCCAGCAGTTTTTTGGGGGAAGAGTACGAGCAGTACTTC. Encoded protein: CASSFLGEEYEQYF.

This chain joins TRBV1 and TRBJ2-7; the D call of TRBD2 is as the table states it, not checked on the DNA. TRBV1 has pseudogene status. The CDR3 is 16 amino acids. CDR3 protein: CTSSLTDLFFIYEQYF. The CDR3 DNA sequence: TGCACCAGCAGCCTGACTGACCTATTTTTTATCTACGAGCAGTACTTC.

This chain joins TRBV9 and TRBJ1-3; D remains unclear. Looked up from germline, CDR1 is SGDLS and CDR2 is YYNGEE. The CDR3 runs to 15 residues. Trimming stripped 4 bases from V and 0 bases from J, with 11 bases between. The CDR3 here is CASSLGRISGNTIYF. In DNA form, the CDR3 reads TGTGCCAGCAGCTTGGGGAGGATCTCTGGAAACACCATATATTTT.

This clone was seen a handful of times. This chain joins TRBV2 and TRBJ1-2; 7 nucleotides agree with TRBD1. This CDR3 has 15 residues. V dropped 3 bases and J dropped 2; count of bases not matched to a gene: 6. Germline CDR1 is SNHLY and CDR2 is FYNNEI. The DNA for the CDR3 is TGTGCCAGCAGTGAGTGGTTCAGGGGGAACTATGGCTACACCTTC. It yields the protein CASSEWFRGNYGYTF.

This rearrangement joins TRBV4-1 to TRBJ1-2; 8 nucleotides align to TRBD1. J gave up 0 bases and V 4 bases, and 4 bases lay outside the gene matches. Germline V lookup: CDR1 MGHRA, CDR2 YSYEKL. CDR3 size: 15 residues. The chain's CDR3 is CASSLRQGTNYGYTF. Here the CDR3 DNA reads TGCGCCAGCAGCCTACGACAGGGGACTAACTATGGCTACACCTTC.

V usage is TRBV2 and J usage is TRBJ1-4; D remains ambiguous. V shed 3 bases and J shed 3 bases, with 8 bases lying between them. This CDR3 region has 14 residues. Per the germline V gene, CDR1 is SNHLY and CDR2 is FYNNEI. The DNA for the CDR3 is TGTGCCAGCAGTGATCGCATGGCTAATGAAAAACTGTTTTTT. This sequence encodes CASSDRMANEKLFF.